The text below deals with one TCR beta chain. Between the trimmed V and J ends, which lost 6 bases and 5 bases, there was a span of 11 bases. This CDR3 spans 13 amino acids. Germline V gene sequence: CDR1 LNHDA, CDR2 SQIVND (reference sequence). The sample originates from a study of technical replicates of blood from a few donors. The table came from immunoSEQ multiplex PCR; TCRdb's copy has only in-frame clones and leaves some out. The sample has some 49,000 clones, about 93% seen once; the top ten hold about 4.3%. This chain connects TRBV19 to TRBJ1-5; the D gene is possibly TRBD1 (5 bases). Sequencing was performed on PBMCs. The source is a human donor in good health. Some clones in this sample may be carry-over from other donors' samples. In DNA, the CDR3 is TGTGCCAGTAGGACAGATGGATATCAGCCCCAGCATTTT. It is translated as CASRTDGYQPQHF.